A selection of T cell receptor beta chains follows, all from one sample in a study of cytomegalovirus exposure and HLA in healthy donors. TCRdb's copy holds only in-frame clones and misses some; the assay was immunoSEQ multiplex PCR. There are some 150,000 clones in the sample; around 79% occur only once, and approximately 6% lies in the top ten. Sequencing was carried out using PBMCs. The source of these receptors is a young man in good health and CMV-seropositive. CDR3s include the opening cysteine and the closing phenylalanine or tryptophan. D genes are given only for firm matches. Some rows have no size entry. The others give once, few or many, or a class for an expanded clone.

j_call clone_size v_call d_call cdr3_aa cdr3_nt
TRBJ2-4 once TRBV6-1 - CASSPGAGSQYF TGTGCCAGCAGCCCCGGCGCAGGCAGTCAGTACTTC
TRBJ1-1 - TRBV7-2 - CASSLRRKEGAFF TGTGCCAGCAGCTTAAGGCGGAAGGAGGGAGCTTTCTTT
TRBJ1-4 - TRBV4-1 TRBD1 CASSPDRARDEKLFF TGCGCCAGCAGCCCGGACAGGGCGCGGGATGAAAAACTGTTTTTT
TRBJ1-1 - TRBV11-2 TRBD1 CASSLAPGQGLPTEAFF TGTGCCAGCAGCTTAGCCCCGGGACAGGGGTTACCCACTGAAGCTTTCTTT
TRBJ2-3 once TRBV5-4 TRBD2 CASSSEAGGADTQYF TGTGCCAGCAGCTCAGAAGCGGGGGGCGCAGATACGCAGTATTTT
TRBJ2-5 - TRBV5-1 - CASSSPGTPQETQYF TGCGCCAGCAGCTCCCCCGGGACACCTCAAGAGACCCAGTACTTC
TRBJ2-7 - TRBV4-1 - CASSKAGLSSYEQYF TGCGCCAGCAGCAAGGCAGGGCTTAGCTCCTACGAGCAGTACTTC
TRBJ1-5 - TRBV6-5 - CASSRGHNSNQPQHF TGTGCCAGCAGCCGAGGACACAATAGCAATCAGCCCCAGCATTTT
TRBJ2-7 - TRBV27 TRBD1 CASSLRDSSGEQYF TGTGCCAGCAGTTTGAGGGACAGCTCTGGGGAGCAGTACTTC
TRBJ1-1 - TRBV5-8 - CASSREVGGAFF TGTGCCAGCAGCCGGGAGGTCGGGGGAGCTTTCTTT
TRBJ2-7 once TRBV5-6 - CASSLLDRTTYEQYF TGTGCCAGCAGCTTGCTCGATAGGACAACATACGAGCAGTACTTC
TRBJ2-2 few TRBV28 TRBD2 CASSPSIRLAGDTGELFF TGTGCCAGCAGTCCCTCCATCCGACTAGCGGGAGACACCGGGGAGCTGTTTTTT
TRBJ2-1 - TRBV5-1 - CASSLAARDEQFF TGCGCCAGCAGCTTGGCAGCGCGAGATGAGCAGTTCTTC
TRBJ2-3 - TRBV7-9 - CASSDFPLGTDTQYF TGTGCCAGCAGCGACTTCCCCCTTGGCACAGATACGCAGTATTTT
TRBJ1-2 - TRBV19 - CASSSDRLGYTF TGTGCCAGTAGTTCCGACAGGTTAGGCTACACCTTC
TRBJ2-3 - TRBV18 TRBD1 CASSHRGLRTDTQYF TGTGCCAGCTCGCACAGGGGTCTACGCACAGATACGCAGTATTTT
TRBJ2-3 - TRBV11-2 - CASSFTNYGDTQYF TGTGCCAGCAGCTTTACGAACTACGGCGATACGCAGTATTTT
TRBJ2-6 - TRBV5-1 TRBD1 CASSPTGDGANVLTF TGCGCCAGCAGCCCCACAGGGGATGGGGCCAACGTCCTGACTTTC
TRBJ2-3 - TRBV11-3 - CASSLFVETQYF TGTGCCAGCAGCTTATTCGTCGAGACGCAGTATTTT
TRBJ1-6 - TRBV2 - CASNAGPSPLHF TGTGCCAGCAACGCAGGGCCTTCACCCCTCCACTTT
TRBJ2-7 - TRBV11-2 - CASSFGGTYEQYF TGTGCCAGCAGCTTCGGCGGAACCTACGAGCAGTACTTC
TRBJ2-3 - TRBV28 TRBD2 CASRLSGRVADTQYF TGTGCCAGCAGACTTAGCGGGAGGGTCGCAGATACGCAGTATTTT
TRBJ2-1 - TRBV28 TRBD2 CATYAGGLNEQFF TGTGCCACCTACGCGGGGGGGCTCAATGAGCAGTTCTTC
TRBJ2-7 - TRBV6-5 TRBD1 CASSADRGLYEQYF TGTGCCAGCAGTGCCGACAGGGGGCTCTACGAGCAGTACTTC
TRBJ2-3 - TRBV30 TRBD2 CAWKTSGGTDTQYF TGTGCCTGGAAGACTAGCGGAGGCACAGATACGCAGTATTTT
TRBJ1-5 - TRBV19 - CASSISLRENQPQHF TGTGCCAGTAGTATTAGTCTCCGGGAAAATCAGCCCCAGCATTTT
TRBJ2-3 few TRBV7-9 TRBD2 CASSLGLAGADTDTQYF TGTGCCAGCAGCCTGGGACTAGCGGGGGCCGATACAGATACGCAGTATTTT
TRBJ1-1 - TRBV5-1 TRBD1 CASSFLTGAPAEAFF TGCGCCAGCAGCTTTCTAACAGGGGCCCCCGCTGAAGCTTTCTTT
TRBJ2-7 - TRBV7-2 TRBD1 CASSGDRGGEQYF TGTGCCAGCAGCGGAGACAGGGGAGGAGAGCAGTACTTC
TRBJ2-3 - TRBV5-1 TRBD2 CASSTGLESNTQYF TGCGCCAGCAGCACCGGACTAGAATCTAATACGCAGTATTTT
TRBJ2-7 - TRBV27 - CASSLSQDSYEQYF TGTGCCAGCAGTTTATCGCAGGACTCCTACGAGCAGTACTTC
TRBJ2-3 - TRBV7-2 TRBD2 CASSPSGGRVTDTQYF TGTGCCAGCAGCCCCAGCGGGGGGCGGGTGACAGATACGCAGTATTTT
TRBJ2-5 - TRBV2 - CASSQRIPGVQETQYF TGTGCCAGCAGCCAGAGAATTCCAGGGGTCCAAGAGACCCAGTACTTC
TRBJ2-6 - TRBV6-1 TRBD2 CASSGTSGGKTGANVLTF TGTGCCAGCAGTGGGACTAGCGGGGGGAAGACTGGGGCCAACGTCCTGACTTTC
TRBJ2-2 - TRBV18 TRBD2 CASSPTRGSSMNTGELFF TGTGCCAGCTCACCTACCCGCGGGAGCTCAATGAACACCGGGGAGCTGTTTTTT
TRBJ1-6 - TRBV5-1 - CASSLRGSYNSPLHF TGCGCCAGCAGCTTGAGGGGATCCTATAATTCACCCCTCCACTTT
TRBJ2-2 - TRBV4-1 TRBD1 CASSPGTGVTGELFF TGCGCCAGCAGCCCTGGGACAGGGGTGACCGGGGAGCTGTTTTTT
TRBJ2-1 - TRBV29-1 - CSVGRGLSLSYNEQFF TGCAGCGTTGGGAGAGGACTATCCCTCTCCTACAATGAGCAGTTCTTC
TRBJ2-7 - TRBV9 TRBD2 CASSPRGGVSYEQYF TGTGCCAGCAGCCCCCGCGGGGGGGTCTCCTACGAGCAGTACTTC
TRBJ2-3 - TRBV28 - CAISTRRPPDTQYF TGTGCCATCTCGACTAGGAGGCCGCCAGATACGCAGTATTTT
TRBJ2-1 - TRBV19 - CASSEKLGLPNEQFF TGTGCCAGTAGCGAAAAGCTTGGACTCCCTAATGAGCAGTTCTTC
TRBJ1-6 - TRBV9 - CASSRGNNSPLHF TGTGCCAGCAGTAGGGGGAATAATTCACCCCTCCACTTT
TRBJ2-1 - TRBV2 TRBD2 CATSLSSGYNEQFF TGTGCCACCTCTTTATCTAGCGGGTACAATGAGCAGTTCTTC
TRBJ1-5 - TRBV2 - CASSAGSQPQHF TGTGCCAGCAGTGCGGGAAGTCAGCCCCAGCATTTT
TRBJ1-1 - TRBV9 - CAGSEALGTEAFF TGTGCCGGTTCGGAGGCGTTGGGCACTGAAGCTTTCTTT
TRBJ1-5 few TRBV6-5 TRBD1 CASSMDREDQPQHF TGTGCCAGCAGTATGGACAGGGAAGACCAGCCCCAGCATTTT
TRBJ1-4 - TRBV2 - CASSVPRERGSEKLFF TGTGCCAGCAGCGTACCACGGGAAAGGGGGAGTGAAAAACTGTTTTTT